This entry concerns a single T cell receptor beta chain. These data originate in a study of blood T cell repertoires in COVID-19. The wider study: The cDNA or gDNA used as material had been derived from T cells, B-cell-depleted T cells, or PBMCs.

Original methodology: For nucleated cells, counts were estimated from reference gene primer amplification. Clones were sequenced by immunoSEQ multiplex PCR, and TCRdb holds only the in-frame ones, with some missing. V and J calls and clone size are those listed in that table; D and trimming were worked out from the DNA. The sample has 110,000 or so clones, approximately 72% seen once. The CDR3 runs 14 residues. Germline V gene data show CDR1 as MNHEY and CDR2 as SMNVEV (reference sequence). With 5 bases removed from V and 1 base from J, the gap between germline ends came to 11 bases. The chain uses TRBV27 and TRBJ1-1, with D possibly TRBD1 on 5 matching bases. The origin of this receptor is a woman in her 70s with acute or convalescent COVID-19. Sequencing was performed on peripheral blood. The CDR3: CASSTLTGNTEAFF. The CDR3 nucleotides read TGTGCCAGCAGTACCCTAACAGGGAACACTGAAGCTTTCTTT.